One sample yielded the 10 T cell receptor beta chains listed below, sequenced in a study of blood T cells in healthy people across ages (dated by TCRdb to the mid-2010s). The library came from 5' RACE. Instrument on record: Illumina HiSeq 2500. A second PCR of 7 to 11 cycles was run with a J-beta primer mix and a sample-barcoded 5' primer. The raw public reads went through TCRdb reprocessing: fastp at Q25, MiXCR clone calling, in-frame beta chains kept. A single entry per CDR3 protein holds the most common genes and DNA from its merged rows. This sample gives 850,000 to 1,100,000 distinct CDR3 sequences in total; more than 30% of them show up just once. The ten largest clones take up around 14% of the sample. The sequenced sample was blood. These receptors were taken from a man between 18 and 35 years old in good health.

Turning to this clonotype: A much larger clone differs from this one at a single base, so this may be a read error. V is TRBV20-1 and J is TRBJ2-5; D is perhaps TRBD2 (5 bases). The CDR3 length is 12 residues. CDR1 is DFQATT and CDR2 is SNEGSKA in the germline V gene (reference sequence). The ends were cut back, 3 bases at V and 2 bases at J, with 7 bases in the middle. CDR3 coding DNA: TGCAGTGCTAGTGGGGAGCAAGAGACCCAGTACTTC. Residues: CSASGEQETQYF.

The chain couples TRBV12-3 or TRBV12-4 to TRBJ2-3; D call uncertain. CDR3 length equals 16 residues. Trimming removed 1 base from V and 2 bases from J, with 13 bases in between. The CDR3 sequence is CASSLGRQGFTDTQYF. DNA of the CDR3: TGTGCCAGCAGTTTAGGGAGACAAGGGTTCACAGATACGCAGTATTTT.

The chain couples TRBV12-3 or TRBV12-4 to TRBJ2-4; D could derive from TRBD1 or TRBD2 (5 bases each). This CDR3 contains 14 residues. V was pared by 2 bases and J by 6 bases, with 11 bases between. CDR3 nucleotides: TGTGCCAGCAGTTTACGGGGCTCCGGAAACATTCAGTACTTC. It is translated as CASSLRGSGNIQYF.

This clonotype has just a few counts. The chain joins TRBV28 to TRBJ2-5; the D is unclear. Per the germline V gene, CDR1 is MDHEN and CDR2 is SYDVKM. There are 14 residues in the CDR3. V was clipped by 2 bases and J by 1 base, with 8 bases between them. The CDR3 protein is CASSLSSTQETQYF. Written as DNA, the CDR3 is TGTGCCAGCAGTTTAAGTAGCACCCAAGAGACCCAGTACTTC.

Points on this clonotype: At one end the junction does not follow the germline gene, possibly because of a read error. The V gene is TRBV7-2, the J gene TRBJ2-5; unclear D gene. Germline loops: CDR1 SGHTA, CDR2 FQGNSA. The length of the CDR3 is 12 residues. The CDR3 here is CAGSLGFGEQYF. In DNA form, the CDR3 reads TGTGCCGGCAGCTTAGGCTTCGGAGAGCAGTACTTC.

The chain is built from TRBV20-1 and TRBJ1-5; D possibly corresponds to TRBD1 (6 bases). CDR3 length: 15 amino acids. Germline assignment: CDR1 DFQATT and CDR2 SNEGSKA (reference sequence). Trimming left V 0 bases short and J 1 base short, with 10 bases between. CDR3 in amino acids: CSARDRQGSNQPQHF. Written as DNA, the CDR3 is TGCAGTGCTAGAGATCGTCAGGGGAGCAATCAGCCCCAGCATTTT.

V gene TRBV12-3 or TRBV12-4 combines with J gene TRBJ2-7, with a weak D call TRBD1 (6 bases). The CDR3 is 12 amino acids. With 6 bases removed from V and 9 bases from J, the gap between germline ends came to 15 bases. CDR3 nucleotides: TGTGCCAGCAGCCACAGGGTTAGGACGCAGTACTTC. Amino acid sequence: CASSHRVRTQYF.

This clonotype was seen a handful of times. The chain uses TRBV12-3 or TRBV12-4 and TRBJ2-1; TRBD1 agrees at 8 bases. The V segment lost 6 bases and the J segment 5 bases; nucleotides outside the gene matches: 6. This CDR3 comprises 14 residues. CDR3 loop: CASRDRVADNEQFF. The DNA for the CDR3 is TGTGCCAGCAGGGACAGGGTGGCCGACAATGAGCAGTTCTTC.

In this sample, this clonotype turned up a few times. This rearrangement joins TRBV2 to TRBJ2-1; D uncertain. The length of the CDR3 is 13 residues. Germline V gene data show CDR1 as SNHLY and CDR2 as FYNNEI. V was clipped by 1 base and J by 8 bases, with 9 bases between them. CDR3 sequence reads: CASSEGVPYEQFF. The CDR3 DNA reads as TGTGCCAGCAGTGAAGGAGTTCCCTATGAGCAGTTCTTC.

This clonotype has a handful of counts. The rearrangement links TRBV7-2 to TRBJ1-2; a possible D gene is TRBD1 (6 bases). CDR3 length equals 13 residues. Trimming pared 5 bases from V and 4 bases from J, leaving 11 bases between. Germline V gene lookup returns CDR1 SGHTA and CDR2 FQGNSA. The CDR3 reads CASSPRQVYGYTF. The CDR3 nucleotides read TGTGCCAGCAGCCCTCGACAGGTCTATGGCTACACCTTC. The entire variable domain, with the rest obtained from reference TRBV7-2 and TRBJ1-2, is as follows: GAGVSQSPSNKVTEKGKDVELRCDPISGHTALYWYRQSLGQGLEFLIYFQGNSAPDKSGLPSDRFSAERTGGSVSTLTIQRTQQEDSAVYLCASSPRQVYGYTFGSGTRLTVV.